A selection of T cell receptor beta chains follows, all from one sample in a study of identical twins. TCRdb re-analysed the 5' RACE reads in MiXCR, keeping a single row per CDR3 protein. The table has some 500,000 distinct CDR3 sequences, roughly 13% seen once; the top ten hold approximately 0.9%. These data also featured in a second study, about yellow fever vaccine responses in identical twins.

Sequenced material: CD4+ T cells sorted from blood. The receptors originated from a woman between 18 and 29 years old in good health. Both conserved end residues are part of each CDR3. The D gene is left open where the match is weak. Only some rows state a clone size, as once, few, many or a class for expanded clones.

cdr3_aa cdr3_nt j_call clone_size v_call d_call
CASSDRGRTSNTGELFF TGTGCCAGCAGCGATAGAGGACGGACCTCGAACACCGGGGAGCTGTTTTTT TRBJ2-2 few TRBV21-1 -
CASSHGSTLNTEAFF TGTGCCAGCAGCCACGGCAGTACACTGAACACTGAAGCTTTCTTT TRBJ1-1 few TRBV3-1 -
CASSLEGSGTQYF TGCGCCAGCAGCTTGGAGGGCAGCGGGACCCAGTACTTC TRBJ2-5 few TRBV5-1 -
CARGPWPLYEQYF TGTGCCAGGGGCCCCTGGCCCCTCTACGAGCAGTACTTC TRBJ2-7 - TRBV5-6 -
CSAYPGQGAYEQYF TGCAGTGCCTATCCGGGACAGGGGGCGTACGAGCAGTACTTC TRBJ2-7 - TRBV20-1 TRBD1
CASSVQGAQFNEQFF TGTGCCAGCAGCGTACAGGGGGCGCAGTTCAATGAGCAGTTCTTC TRBJ2-1 few TRBV7-2 TRBD1
CASSVLVNTEAFF TGCGCCAGCAGTGTTCTAGTGAACACTGAAGCTTTCTTT TRBJ1-1 few TRBV10-2 -
CSAEGMGETQYF TGCAGTGCTGAGGGGATGGGAGAGACCCAGTACTTC TRBJ2-5 few TRBV20-1 -
CASSHVWEKLFF TGTGCCAGCAGCCATGTCTGGGAAAAACTGTTTTTT TRBJ1-4 few TRBV14 -
CASSGAYNEQFF TGTGCCAGCAGCGGTGCCTACAATGAGCAGTTCTTC TRBJ2-1 - TRBV7-2 -
CAWSVGGTYEQYF TGTGCCTGGAGTGTAGGCGGGACCTACGAGCAGTACTTC TRBJ2-7 few TRBV30 -
CASSASNQGPGYTF TGTGCCAGCAGCGCCAGTAATCAGGGTCCCGGCTACACCTTC TRBJ1-2 - TRBV9 -
CASSVAPSYNEQFF TGTGCCAGCAGCGTAGCACCCTCCTACAATGAGCAGTTCTTC TRBJ2-1 few TRBV9 -
CASSYRVAGGKNIQYF TGTGCCAGCAGTTACCGGGTAGCGGGAGGCAAAAACATTCAGTACTTC TRBJ2-4 - TRBV6-5 TRBD2
CAWSLVYGELFF TGTGCCTGGAGTTTAGTTTACGGGGAGCTGTTTTTT TRBJ2-2 few TRBV30 -
CTSSSPRLAGRIDNEQFF TGTACCAGCAGTTCCCCCCGTTTAGCGGGCCGAATAGACAATGAGCAGTTCTTC TRBJ2-1 - TRBV3-1 TRBD2
CASSLTSQGLAGAEQYF TGTGCCAGCAGCCTCACGAGCCAGGGACTAGCGGGAGCCGAGCAGTACTTC TRBJ2-7 - TRBV3-1 TRBD2
CASSLERLFSEQFF TGCGCCAGCAGCTTGGAAAGGCTTTTCAGTGAGCAGTTCTTC TRBJ2-1 - TRBV5-1 -
CASSQVAGDDYGYTF TGTGCCAGCAGCCAAGTGGCAGGAGACGACTATGGCTACACCTTC TRBJ1-2 many TRBV4-2 -
CASSPEGYEQYF TGTGCCAGCAGTCCCGAGGGGTACGAGCAGTACTTC TRBJ2-7 many TRBV5-1 -
CASSFSAGQKTGELFF TGTGCCAGCAGCTTTTCGGCGGGACAGAAGACCGGGGAGCTGTTTTTT TRBJ2-2 - TRBV7-2 -
CSASSGVSTEAFF TGCAGTGCTAGTTCAGGGGTCTCCACTGAAGCTTTCTTT TRBJ1-1 - TRBV20-1 -
CASSVVAGVTDTQYF TGTGCCAGCAGTGTAGTAGCGGGGGTCACAGATACGCAGTATTTT TRBJ2-3 - TRBV2 TRBD2
CASSTAGTLYEQYF TGTGCCAGCAGCACGGCCGGGACACTCTACGAGCAGTACTTC TRBJ2-7 few TRBV7-9 -
CASSTPSPVDRGRNYNEQFF TGTGCCAGCAGCACCCCTAGCCCCGTCGACAGGGGGCGAAACTACAATGAGCAGTTCTTC TRBJ2-1 - TRBV7-8 TRBD1